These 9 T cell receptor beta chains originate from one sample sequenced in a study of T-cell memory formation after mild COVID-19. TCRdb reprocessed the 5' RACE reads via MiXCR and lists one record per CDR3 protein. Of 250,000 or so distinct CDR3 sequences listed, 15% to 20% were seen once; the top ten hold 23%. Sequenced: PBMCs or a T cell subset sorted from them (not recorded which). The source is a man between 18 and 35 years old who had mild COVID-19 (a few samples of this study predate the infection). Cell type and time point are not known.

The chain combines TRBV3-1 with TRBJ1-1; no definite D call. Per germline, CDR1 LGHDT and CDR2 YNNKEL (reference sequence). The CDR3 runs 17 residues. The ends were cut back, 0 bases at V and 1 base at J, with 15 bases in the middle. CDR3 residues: CASSQEGRRAGNTEAFF. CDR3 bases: TGTGCCAGCAGCCAAGAAGGGCGCCGGGCCGGGAACACTGAAGCTTTCTTT. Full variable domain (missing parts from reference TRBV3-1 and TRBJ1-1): DTAVSQTPKYLVTQMGNDKSIKCEQNLGHDTMYWYKQDSKKFLKIMFSYNNKELIINETVPNRFSPKSPDKAHLNLHINSLELGDSAVYFCASSQEGRRAGNTEAFFGQGTRLTVV.

CDR3: CASSLASQGNTGELFF. CDR3 coding DNA: TGTGCCAGCAGCTTGGCGTCACAAGGGAACACCGGGGAGCTGTTTTTT. V and J are TRBV5-6 and TRBJ2-2; D unresolved. Trimming took off 0 bases at V and 1 base at J, with 10 bases between the two ends. The germline CDR1 and CDR2 sequences are SGHDT and YYEEEE. This CDR3 has 16 amino acids.

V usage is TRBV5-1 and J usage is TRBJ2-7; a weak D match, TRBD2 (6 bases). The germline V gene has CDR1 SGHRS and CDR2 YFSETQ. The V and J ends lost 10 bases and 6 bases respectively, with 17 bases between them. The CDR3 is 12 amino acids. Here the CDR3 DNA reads TGCGCCGGTGGGACTCCACGGGTCGAGCAGTACGTC. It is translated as CAGGTPRVEQYV.

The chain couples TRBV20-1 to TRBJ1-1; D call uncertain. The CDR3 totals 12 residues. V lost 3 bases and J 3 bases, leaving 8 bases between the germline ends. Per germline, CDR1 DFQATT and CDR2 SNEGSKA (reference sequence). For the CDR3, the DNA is TGCAGTGCTAGTCTGCGAGACACTGAAGCTTTCTTT. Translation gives CSASLRDTEAFF.

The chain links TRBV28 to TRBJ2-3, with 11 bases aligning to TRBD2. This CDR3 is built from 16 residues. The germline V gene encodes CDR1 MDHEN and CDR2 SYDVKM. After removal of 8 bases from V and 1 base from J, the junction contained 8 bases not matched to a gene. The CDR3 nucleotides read TGTGCCAGCCCTCCGGCGGGACTAGCGGGCACAGATACGCAGTATTTT. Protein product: CASPPAGLAGTDTQYF.

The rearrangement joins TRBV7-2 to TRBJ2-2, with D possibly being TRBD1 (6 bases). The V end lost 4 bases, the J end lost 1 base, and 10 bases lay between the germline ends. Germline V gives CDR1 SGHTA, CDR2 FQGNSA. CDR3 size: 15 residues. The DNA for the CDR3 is TGTGCCAGCAGCTCCCAGGGGTTGAACACCGGGGAGCTGTTTTTT. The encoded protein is CASSSQGLNTGELFF.

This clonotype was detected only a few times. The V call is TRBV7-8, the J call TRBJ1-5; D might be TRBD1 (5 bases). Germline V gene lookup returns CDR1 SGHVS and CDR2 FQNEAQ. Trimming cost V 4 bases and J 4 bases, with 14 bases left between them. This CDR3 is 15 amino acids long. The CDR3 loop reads CASSSGTGKNQPQHF. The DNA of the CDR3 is TGTGCCAGCAGCTCAGGGACTGGGAAAAATCAGCCCCAGCATTTT. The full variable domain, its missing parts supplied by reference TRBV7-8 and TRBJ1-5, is GAGVSQSPRYKVAKRGQDVALRCDPISGHVSLFWYQQALGQGPEFLTYFQNEAQLDKSGLPSDRFFAERPEGSVSTLKIQRTQQEDSAVYLCASSSGTGKNQPQHFGDGTRLSIL.

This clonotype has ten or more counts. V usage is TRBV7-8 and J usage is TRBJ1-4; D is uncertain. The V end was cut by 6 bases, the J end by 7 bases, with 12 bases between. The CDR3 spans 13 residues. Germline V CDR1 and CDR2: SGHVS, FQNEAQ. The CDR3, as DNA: TGTGCCAGCAGTATTAACTGGGGTGAAAAACTGTTTTTT. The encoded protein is CASSINWGEKLFF.

The CDR3 is CASATSDTQYF. The CDR3 DNA reads TGTGCCAGCGCTACGTCAGATACGCAGTATTTT. The chain links TRBV6-5 to TRBJ2-3; D gene uncertain. V lost 8 bases to trimming and J lost 4 bases, with 7 bases between them. The CDR3 runs to 11 residues. CDR1 and CDR2 (germline): MNHEY, SVGAGI.